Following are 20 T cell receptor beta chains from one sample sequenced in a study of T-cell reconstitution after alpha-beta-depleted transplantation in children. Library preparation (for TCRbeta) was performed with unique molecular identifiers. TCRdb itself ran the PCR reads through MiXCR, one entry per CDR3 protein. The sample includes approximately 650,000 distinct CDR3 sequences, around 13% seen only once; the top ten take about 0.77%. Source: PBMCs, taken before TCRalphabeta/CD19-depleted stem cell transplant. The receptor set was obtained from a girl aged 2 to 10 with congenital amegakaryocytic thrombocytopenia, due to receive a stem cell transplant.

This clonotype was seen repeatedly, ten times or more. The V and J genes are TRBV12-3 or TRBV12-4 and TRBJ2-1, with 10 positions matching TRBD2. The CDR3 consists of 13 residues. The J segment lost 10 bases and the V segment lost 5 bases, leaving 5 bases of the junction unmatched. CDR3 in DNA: TGTGCCAGCAGTGAGGGACTAGCGATCGAGCAGTTCTTC. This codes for CASSEGLAIEQFF.

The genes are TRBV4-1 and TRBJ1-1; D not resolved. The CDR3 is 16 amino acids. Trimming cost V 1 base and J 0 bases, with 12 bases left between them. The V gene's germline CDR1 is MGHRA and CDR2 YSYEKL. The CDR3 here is CASSQATRGLNTEAFF. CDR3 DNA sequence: TGCGCCAGCAGCCAAGCCACGCGGGGTTTGAACACTGAAGCTTTCTTT.

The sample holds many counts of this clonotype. In DNA form, the CDR3 reads TGCGCCAGCAGCTCGGATGACACGATCACCGGGGAGCTGTTTTTT. Residues: CASSSDDTITGELFF. The chain uses TRBV5-1 and TRBJ2-2; D gene uncertain. This CDR3 is 15 amino acids long. V was shortened by 3 bases and J by 4 bases, with 13 bases between the two germline ends. Germline-derived CDR1 and CDR2 are SGHRS and YFSETQ.

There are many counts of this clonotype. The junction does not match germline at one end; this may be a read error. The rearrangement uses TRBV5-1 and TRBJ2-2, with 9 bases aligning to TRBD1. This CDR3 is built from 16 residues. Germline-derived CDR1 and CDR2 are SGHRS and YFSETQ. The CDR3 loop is CASSLVGQGNTGELFF. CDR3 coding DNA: TGCGCCAGCAGTTTGGTGGGACAGGGCAACACCGGGGAGCTGTTTTTT. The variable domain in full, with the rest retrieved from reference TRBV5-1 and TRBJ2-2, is KAGVTQTPRYLIKTRGQQVTLSCSPISGHRSVSWYQQTPGQGLQFLFEYFSETQRNKGNFPGRFSGRQFSNSRSEMNVSTLELGDSALYLCASSLVGQGNTGELFFGEGSRLTVL.

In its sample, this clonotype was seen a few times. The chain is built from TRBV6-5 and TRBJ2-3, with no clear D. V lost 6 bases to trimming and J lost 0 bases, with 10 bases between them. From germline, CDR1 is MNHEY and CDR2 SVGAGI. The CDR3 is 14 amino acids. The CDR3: CASSYILSTDTQYF. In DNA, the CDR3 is TGTGCCAGCAGCTACATTCTAAGCACAGATACGCAGTATTTT.

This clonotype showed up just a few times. Here the CDR3 reads CASSLVNGYNQPQHF. In DNA form, the CDR3 reads TGTGCCAGCAGCTTAGTAAACGGCTACAATCAGCCCCAGCATTTT. This rearrangement joins TRBV11-2 to TRBJ1-5; D gene ambiguous. The CDR3 is 15 amino acids. Germline loops: CDR1 SGHAT, CDR2 FQNNGV. Trimming removed 1 base at V and 3 bases at J, with 10 bases between.

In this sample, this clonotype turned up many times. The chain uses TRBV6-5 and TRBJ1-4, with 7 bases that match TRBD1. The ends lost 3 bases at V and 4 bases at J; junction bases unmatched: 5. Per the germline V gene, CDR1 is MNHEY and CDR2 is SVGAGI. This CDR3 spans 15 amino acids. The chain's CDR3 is CASSYKQGGNEKLFF. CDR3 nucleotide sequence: TGTGCCAGCAGTTATAAGCAGGGGGGTAATGAAAAACTGTTTTTT.

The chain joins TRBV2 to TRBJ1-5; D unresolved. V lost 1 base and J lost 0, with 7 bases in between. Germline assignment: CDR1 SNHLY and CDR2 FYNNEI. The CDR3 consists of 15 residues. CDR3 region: CASSEVQISNQPQHF. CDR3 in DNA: TGTGCCAGCAGTGAAGTTCAGATTAGCAATCAGCCCCAGCATTTT.

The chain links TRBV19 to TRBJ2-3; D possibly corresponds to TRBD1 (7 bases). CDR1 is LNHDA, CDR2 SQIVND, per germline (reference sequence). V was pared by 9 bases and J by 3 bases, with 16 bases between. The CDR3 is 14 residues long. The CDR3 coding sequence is TGTGCCAGCCCCGGCGGGACAGATACAGATACGCAGTATTTT. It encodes CASPGGTDTDTQYF.

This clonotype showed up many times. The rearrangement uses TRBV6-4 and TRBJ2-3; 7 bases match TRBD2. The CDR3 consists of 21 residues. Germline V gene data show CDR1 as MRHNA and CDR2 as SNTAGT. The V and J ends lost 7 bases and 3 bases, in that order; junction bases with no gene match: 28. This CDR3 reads CASILFTVKWVAGESTDTQYF. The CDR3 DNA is TGTGCCAGCATCCTGTTTACGGTAAAGTGGGTCGCGGGAGAGTCGACAGATACGCAGTATTTT.

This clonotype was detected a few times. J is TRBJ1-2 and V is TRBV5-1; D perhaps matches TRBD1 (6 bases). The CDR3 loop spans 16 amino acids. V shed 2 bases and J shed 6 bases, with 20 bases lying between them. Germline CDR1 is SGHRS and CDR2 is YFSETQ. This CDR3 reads CASSLFGRGQVDGYTF. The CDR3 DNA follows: TGCGCCAGCAGCTTATTCGGCAGGGGACAAGTTGATGGCTACACCTTC.

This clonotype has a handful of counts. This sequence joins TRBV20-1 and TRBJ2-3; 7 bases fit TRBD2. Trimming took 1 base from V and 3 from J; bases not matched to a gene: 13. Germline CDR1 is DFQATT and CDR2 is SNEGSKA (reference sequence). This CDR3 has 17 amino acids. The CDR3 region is CSARVRWGSGDTDTQYF. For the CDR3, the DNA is TGCAGTGCTAGAGTCCGTTGGGGGAGCGGGGATACAGATACGCAGTATTTT.

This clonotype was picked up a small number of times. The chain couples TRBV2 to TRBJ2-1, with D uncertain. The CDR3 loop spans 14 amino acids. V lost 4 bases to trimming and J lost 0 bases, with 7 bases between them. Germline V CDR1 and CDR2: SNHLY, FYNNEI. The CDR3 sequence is CASSVMLSYNEQFF. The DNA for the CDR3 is TGTGCCAGCAGTGTGATGCTCTCCTACAATGAGCAGTTCTTC.

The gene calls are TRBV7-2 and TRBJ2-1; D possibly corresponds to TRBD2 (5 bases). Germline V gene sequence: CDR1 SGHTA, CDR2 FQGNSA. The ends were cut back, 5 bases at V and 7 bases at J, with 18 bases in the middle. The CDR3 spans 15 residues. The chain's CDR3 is CASSPPEGRWNEQFF. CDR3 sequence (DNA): TGTGCCAGCAGCCCCCCCGAGGGCAGGTGGAATGAGCAGTTCTTC.

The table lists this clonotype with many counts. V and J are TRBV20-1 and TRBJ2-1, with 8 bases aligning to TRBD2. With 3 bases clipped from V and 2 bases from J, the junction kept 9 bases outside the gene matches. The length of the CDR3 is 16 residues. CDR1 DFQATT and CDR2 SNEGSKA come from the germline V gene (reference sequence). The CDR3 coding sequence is TGCAGTGCTAGGCCAAGACTAGCGCGAACCTACAATGAGCAGTTCTTC. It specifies CSARPRLARTYNEQFF.

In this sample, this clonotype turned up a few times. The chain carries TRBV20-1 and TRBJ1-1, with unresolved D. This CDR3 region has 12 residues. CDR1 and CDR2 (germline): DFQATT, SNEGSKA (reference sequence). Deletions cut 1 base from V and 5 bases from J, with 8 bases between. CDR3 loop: CSARVRVTEAFF. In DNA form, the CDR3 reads TGCAGTGCTAGAGTTAGGGTGACTGAAGCTTTCTTT.

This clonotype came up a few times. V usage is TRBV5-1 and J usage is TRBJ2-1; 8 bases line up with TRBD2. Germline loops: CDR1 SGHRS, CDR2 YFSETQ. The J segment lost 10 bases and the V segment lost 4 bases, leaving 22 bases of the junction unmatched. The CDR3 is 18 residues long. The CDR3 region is CASSTSAPPGLEDGEQFF. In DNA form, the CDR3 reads TGCGCCAGCAGCACCAGTGCACCCCCGGGACTAGAAGATGGGGAGCAGTTCTTC.

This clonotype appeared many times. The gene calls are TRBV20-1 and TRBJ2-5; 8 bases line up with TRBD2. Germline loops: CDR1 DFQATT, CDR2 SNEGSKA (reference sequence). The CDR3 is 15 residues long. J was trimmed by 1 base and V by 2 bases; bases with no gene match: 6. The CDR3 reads CSARKTGLVQETQYF. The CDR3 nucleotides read TGCAGTGCTAGAAAAACGGGACTAGTCCAAGAGACCCAGTACTTC.

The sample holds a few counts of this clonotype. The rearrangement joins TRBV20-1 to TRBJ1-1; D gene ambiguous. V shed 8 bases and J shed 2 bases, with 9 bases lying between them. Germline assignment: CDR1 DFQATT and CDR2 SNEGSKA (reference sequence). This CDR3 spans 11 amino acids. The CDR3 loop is CSLTDNTEAFF. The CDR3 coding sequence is TGCAGTCTGACCGATAACACTGAAGCTTTCTTT.

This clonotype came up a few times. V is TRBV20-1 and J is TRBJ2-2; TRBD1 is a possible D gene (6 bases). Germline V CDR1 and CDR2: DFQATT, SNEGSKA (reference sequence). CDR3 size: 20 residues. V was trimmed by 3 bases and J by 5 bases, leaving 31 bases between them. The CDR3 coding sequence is TGCAGTGCTAGCCCTAACAGGGTCGGCCGGCCTGGGGTACTAACCGGGGAGCTGTTTTTT. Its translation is CSASPNRVGRPGVLTGELFF.